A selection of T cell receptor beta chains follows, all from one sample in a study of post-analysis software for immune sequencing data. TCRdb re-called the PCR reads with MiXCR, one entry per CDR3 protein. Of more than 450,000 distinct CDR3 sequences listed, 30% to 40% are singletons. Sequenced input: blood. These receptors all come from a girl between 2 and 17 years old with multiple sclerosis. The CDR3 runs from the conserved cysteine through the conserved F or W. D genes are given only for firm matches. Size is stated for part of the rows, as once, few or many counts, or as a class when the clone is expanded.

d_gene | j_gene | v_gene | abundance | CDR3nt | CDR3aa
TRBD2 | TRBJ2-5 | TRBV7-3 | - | TGTGCCAGCAGCCTAACCCCACTAGCGGGGATCTCTGAGACCCAGTACTTC | CASSLTPLAGISETQYF
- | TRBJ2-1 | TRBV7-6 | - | TGTGCCAGCAGCTTAGCGTGGCGGGGGCAAACCCACAATGAGCAGTTCTTC | CASSLAWRGQTHNEQFF
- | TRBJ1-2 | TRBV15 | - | TGTGCCACCAGCAGAGATCCAGGGGTGATATATGGCTACACCTTC | CATSRDPGVIYGYTF
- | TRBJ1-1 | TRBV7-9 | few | TGTGCCAGCAGCTTAGCGGGGGTAGGGAACACTGAAGCTTTCTTT | CASSLAGVGNTEAFF
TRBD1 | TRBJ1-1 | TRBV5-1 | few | TGCGCCAGCAGCTTGTTCCAGGGGGCGGATGAAGCTTTCTTT | CASSLFQGADEAFF
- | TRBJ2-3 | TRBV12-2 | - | TGTGCAAGTCGTAGATGTCGCGGGGGGACACGGGATACGCAGTATTTT | CASRRCRGGTRDTQYF
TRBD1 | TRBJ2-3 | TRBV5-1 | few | TGCGCCAGCAGCTTCGGGACAGCCACAGATATGCAGTATTTT | CASSFGTATDMQYF
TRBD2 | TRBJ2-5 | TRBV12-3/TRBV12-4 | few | TGTGCCAGCAGTTTAGTTCTAGCGGGGGGACCGAAAGAGACCCAGTACTTC | CASSLVLAGGPKETQYF
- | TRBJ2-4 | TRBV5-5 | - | TGTGCCAGCAGCTTGATGCCCGTATCTCTAGCCAAAAACATTCAGTACTTC | CASSLMPVSLAKNIQYF
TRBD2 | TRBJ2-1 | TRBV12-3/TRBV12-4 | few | TGTGCCAGCAGTTTAGAAATAGCGGGGGGACGGGAGCAGTTCTTC | CASSLEIAGGREQFF
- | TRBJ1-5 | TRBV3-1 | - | TGTGCCAGCAGCCAAGGTCTCAATCAGCCCCAGCATTTT | CASSQGLNQPQHF
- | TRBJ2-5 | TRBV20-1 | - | TGCAGTGCCGTTTTGGGAGAGACCCAGTACTTC | CSAVLGETQYF
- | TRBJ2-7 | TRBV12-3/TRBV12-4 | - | TGTGCCAGCAGTTTATTCAGCCCAAACGAGCAGTACTTC | CASSLFSPNEQYF
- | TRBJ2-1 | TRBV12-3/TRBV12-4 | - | TGTGCCAGCAGGACCGGAGGGGGGCATGAGCAGTTCTTC | CASRTGGGHEQFF
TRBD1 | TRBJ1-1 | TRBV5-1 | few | TGCGCCAGCAGCAGCAGGACAGGGGGGGGAGGGGACACTGAAGCTTTCTTT | CASSSRTGGGGDTEAFF
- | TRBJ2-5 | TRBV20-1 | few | TGCAGTGCTACCCCCGGGACATACAAAGAGACCCAGTACTTC | CSATPGTYKETQYF
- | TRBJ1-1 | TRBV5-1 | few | TGCGCCAGCAGCTTTCGAAAGGTAACGAACACTGAAGCTTTCTTT | CASSFRKVTNTEAFF
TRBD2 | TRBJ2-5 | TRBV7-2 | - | TGTGCCAGCAGCTTCGGACTAGCGAGGGAGCAGTACTTC | CASSFGLAREQYF
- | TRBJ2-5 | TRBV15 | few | TGTGCCACCACCGCGGGACAAGTGGGACAGTACTTC | CATTAGQVGQYF
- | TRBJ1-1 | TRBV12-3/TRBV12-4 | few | TGTGCCAGCAGGGGCCCAGGGGCGGTTAACACTGAAGCTTTCTTT | CASRGPGAVNTEAFF
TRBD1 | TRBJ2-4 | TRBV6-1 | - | TGTGCCAGCAGTACTGGAGACAGGGGATACATTCAGTACTTC | CASSTGDRGYIQYF
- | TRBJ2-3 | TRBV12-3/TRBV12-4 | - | TGTGCCAGCAGTTTGGGCAGGGACAGCACAGATACGCAGTATTTT | CASSLGRDSTDTQYF
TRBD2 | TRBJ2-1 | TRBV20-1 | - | TGCAGTGCCCGAAATCAGGGACTAGCCTACAATGAGCAGTTCTTC | CSARNQGLAYNEQFF
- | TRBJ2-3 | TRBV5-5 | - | TGTGCCAGCAGCTTGGGGACTCTCCTAGAGCCGGATACGCAGTATTTT | CASSLGTLLEPDTQYF
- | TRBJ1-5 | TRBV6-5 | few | TGTGCCAGCAGCCCTAACAGGGATGGGCAGCCCCAGCATTTT | CASSPNRDGQPQHF
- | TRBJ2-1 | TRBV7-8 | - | TGTGCCAGCAGCTTAGGATCTAGGACGAGCTCCTACAATGAGCAGTTCTTC | CASSLGSRTSSYNEQFF
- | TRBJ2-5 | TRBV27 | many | TGTGCCAGCAGCTCAAGGCGAGAGACCCAGTACTTC | CASSSRRETQYF
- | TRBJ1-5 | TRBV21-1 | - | TGTGCCAGCAGCGCCCGACAGGGGGATCTCAGACAGCCCCAGCATTTT | CASSARQGDLRQPQHF
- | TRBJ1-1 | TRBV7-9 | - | TGTGCCAGCAGCGTCTTGAGGCAGCAGAACACTGAAGCTTTCTTT | CASSVLRQQNTEAFF